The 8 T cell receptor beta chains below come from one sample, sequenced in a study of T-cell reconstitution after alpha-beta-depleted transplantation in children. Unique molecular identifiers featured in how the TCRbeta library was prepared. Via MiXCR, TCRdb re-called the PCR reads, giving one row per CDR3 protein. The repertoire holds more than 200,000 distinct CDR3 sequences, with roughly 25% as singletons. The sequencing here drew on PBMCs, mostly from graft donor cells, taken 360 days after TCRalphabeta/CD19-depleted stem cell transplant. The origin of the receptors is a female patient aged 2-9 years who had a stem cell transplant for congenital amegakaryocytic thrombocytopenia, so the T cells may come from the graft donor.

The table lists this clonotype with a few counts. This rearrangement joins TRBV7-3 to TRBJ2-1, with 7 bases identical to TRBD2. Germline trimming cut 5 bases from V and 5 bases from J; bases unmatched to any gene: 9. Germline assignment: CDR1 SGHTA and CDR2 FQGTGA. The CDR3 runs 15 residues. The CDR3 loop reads CASSMSLGGNNEQFF. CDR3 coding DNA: TGTGCCAGCAGCATGAGCCTGGGGGGGAACAATGAGCAGTTCTTC. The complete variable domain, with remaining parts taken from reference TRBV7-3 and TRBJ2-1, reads GAGVSQTPSNKVTEKGKYVELRCDPISGHTALYWYRQSLGQGPEFLIYFQGTGAADDSGLPNDRFFAVRPEGSVSTLKIQRTERGDSAVYLCASSMSLGGNNEQFFGPGTRLTVL.

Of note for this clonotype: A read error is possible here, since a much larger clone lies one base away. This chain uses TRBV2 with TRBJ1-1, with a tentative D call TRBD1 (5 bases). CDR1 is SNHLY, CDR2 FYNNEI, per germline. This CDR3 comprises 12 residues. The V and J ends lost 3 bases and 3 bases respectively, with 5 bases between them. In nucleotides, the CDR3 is TGTGCCAGCAGTGAGGGGGACACTGAAGCTTTCTTT. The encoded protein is CASSEGDTEAFF.

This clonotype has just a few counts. Here the CDR3 DNA reads TGTGCCAGCAGATATAGCGGGAGGGCCGGCGAGCAGTACTTC. It yields the protein CASRYSGRAGEQYF. The rearrangement joins TRBV12-3 or TRBV12-4 to TRBJ2-7, with 11 bases lining up with TRBD2. The V and J ends lost 6 bases and 6 bases, in that order; junction bases with no gene match: 7. CDR3 length: 14 amino acids.

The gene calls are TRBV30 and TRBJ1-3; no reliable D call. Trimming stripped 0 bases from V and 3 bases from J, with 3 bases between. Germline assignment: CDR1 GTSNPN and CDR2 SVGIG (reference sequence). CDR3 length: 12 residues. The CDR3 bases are TGTGCCTGGAGTGTCCTTGGAAACACCATATATTTT. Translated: CAWSVLGNTIYF.

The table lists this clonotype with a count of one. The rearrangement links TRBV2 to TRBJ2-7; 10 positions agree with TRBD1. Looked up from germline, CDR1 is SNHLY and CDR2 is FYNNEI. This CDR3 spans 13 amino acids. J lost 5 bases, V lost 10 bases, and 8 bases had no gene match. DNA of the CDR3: TGTGCCATCAATGACAGGGGGCTCGACGAGCAGTACTTC. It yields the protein CAINDRGLDEQYF.

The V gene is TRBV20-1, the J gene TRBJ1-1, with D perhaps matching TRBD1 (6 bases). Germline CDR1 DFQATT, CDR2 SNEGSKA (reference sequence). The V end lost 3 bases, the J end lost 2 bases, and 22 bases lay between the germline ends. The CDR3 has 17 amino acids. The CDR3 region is CSARIRDPGQRNTEAFF. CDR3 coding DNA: TGCAGTGCTAGGATTCGGGACCCCGGACAGAGAAACACTGAAGCTTTCTTT.

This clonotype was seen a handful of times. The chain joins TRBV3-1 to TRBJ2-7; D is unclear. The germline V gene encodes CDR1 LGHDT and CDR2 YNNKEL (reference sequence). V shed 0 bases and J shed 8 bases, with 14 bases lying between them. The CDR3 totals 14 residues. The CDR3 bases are TGTGCCAGCAGCCAAGATAAGGTTTTGACGAAGCAGTACTTC. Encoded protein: CASSQDKVLTKQYF.

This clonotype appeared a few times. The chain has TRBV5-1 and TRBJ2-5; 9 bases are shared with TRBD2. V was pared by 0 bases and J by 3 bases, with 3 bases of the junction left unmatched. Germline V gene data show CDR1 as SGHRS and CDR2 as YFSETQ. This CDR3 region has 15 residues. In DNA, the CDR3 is TGCGCCAGCAGCTTGGGTCCTAGCGGGGAAGAGACCCAGTACTTC. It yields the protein CASSLGPSGEETQYF.